This is a list of T cell receptor beta chains from one sample in a study of post-analysis software for immune sequencing data. TCRdb passed the PCR reads through MiXCR, listing each CDR3 protein once. The data contain over 150,000 distinct CDR3 sequences, around 34% of them singletons. The sequenced sample was blood, obtained after autologous hematopoietic stem cell transplantation. These receptors originate from a girl aged 10 to 17 with multiple sclerosis. Both conserved end residues are part of each CDR3. D genes are given only for firm matches. A row's size may be missing; if present it is once, few, many or a size class.

v_gene: TRBV4-2; d_gene: TRBD1; j_gene: TRBJ1-4; abundance: -; CDR3aa: CASSQAGDREVANEKLFF; CDR3nt: TGTGCCAGCAGCCAAGCGGGGGACAGGGAGGTGGCTAATGAAAAACTGTTTTTT
v_gene: TRBV10-3; d_gene: -; j_gene: TRBJ2-1; abundance: -; CDR3aa: CATRFRTGYNEQFF; CDR3nt: TGTGCCACCCGGTTTCGGACTGGCTACAATGAGCAGTTCTTC
v_gene: TRBV20-1; d_gene: TRBD2; j_gene: TRBJ2-1; abundance: few; CDR3aa: CSARSGLVDNEQFF; CDR3nt: TGCAGTGCTAGGTCGGGACTAGTCGACAATGAGCAGTTCTTC
v_gene: TRBV14; d_gene: -; j_gene: TRBJ2-5; abundance: few; CDR3aa: CASSQGTPMIQFNQETQYF; CDR3nt: TGTGCCAGCAGCCAAGGGACCCCCATGATCCAATTCAACCAAGAGACCCAGTACTTC
v_gene: TRBV4-3; d_gene: -; j_gene: TRBJ2-1; abundance: few; CDR3aa: CASSQEFHGGGRNEQFF; CDR3nt: TGCGCCAGCAGCCAAGAATTTCACGGCGGGGGCCGGAATGAGCAGTTCTTC
v_gene: TRBV7-8; d_gene: TRBD1; j_gene: TRBJ1-1; abundance: few; CDR3aa: CASSLLVGQGEAFF; CDR3nt: TGTGCCAGCAGTCTCCTGGTGGGACAGGGTGAAGCTTTCTTT
v_gene: TRBV7-9; d_gene: TRBD2; j_gene: TRBJ2-7; abundance: few; CDR3aa: CASSRPASGDTYEQYF; CDR3nt: TGTGCCAGCAGCCGACCGGCTAGCGGGGATACCTACGAGCAGTACTTC
v_gene: TRBV19; d_gene: TRBD1; j_gene: TRBJ2-6; abundance: -; CDR3aa: CASSPRGQGTGSGANVLTF; CDR3nt: TGTGCCAGTAGTCCCCGCGGACAGGGAACTGGCTCTGGGGCCAACGTCCTGACTTTC
v_gene: TRBV12-3/TRBV12-4; d_gene: -; j_gene: TRBJ2-1; abundance: many; CDR3aa: CASSYGGLLNNEQFF; CDR3nt: TGTGCCAGCAGTTACGGGGGGCTATTGAACAATGAGCAGTTCTTC
v_gene: TRBV20-1; d_gene: TRBD2; j_gene: TRBJ2-3; abundance: -; CDR3aa: CGAEGSGSPDTQYF; CDR3nt: TGCGGTGCCGAGGGTAGCGGGAGCCCAGATACGCAGTATTTT
v_gene: TRBV7-2; d_gene: TRBD2; j_gene: TRBJ2-3; abundance: many; CDR3aa: CASSLAGGMDTQYF; CDR3nt: TGTGCCAGCAGCTTAGCGGGAGGGATGGATACGCAGTATTTT
v_gene: TRBV30; d_gene: -; j_gene: TRBJ2-7; abundance: -; CDR3aa: CAWIAPGEQYF; CDR3nt: TGTGCCTGGATCGCTCCGGGGGAGCAGTACTTC
v_gene: TRBV20-1; d_gene: -; j_gene: TRBJ1-2; abundance: few; CDR3aa: CSAKYRGFAYGYTF; CDR3nt: TGCAGTGCTAAATATAGGGGATTTGCCTATGGCTACACCTTC
v_gene: TRBV10-2; d_gene: -; j_gene: TRBJ2-1; abundance: -; CDR3aa: CASSDRTGYEQFF; CDR3nt: TGCGCCAGCAGTGACCGGACTGGTTATGAGCAGTTCTTC
v_gene: TRBV6-5; d_gene: -; j_gene: TRBJ1-1; abundance: -; CDR3aa: CASSSRGSTEAFF; CDR3nt: TGTGCCAGCAGCTCGAGGGGGTCCACTGAAGCTTTCTTT
v_gene: TRBV29-1; d_gene: -; j_gene: TRBJ2-1; abundance: many; CDR3aa: CSVLGGSYNEQFF; CDR3nt: TGCAGCGTTCTGGGCGGGTCCTACAATGAGCAGTTCTTC
v_gene: TRBV12-3/TRBV12-4; d_gene: -; j_gene: TRBJ2-3; abundance: many; CDR3aa: CASSFLAGTDTQYF; CDR3nt: TGTGCCAGCAGTTTCCTAGCCGGCACAGATACGCAGTATTTT
v_gene: TRBV6-1; d_gene: TRBD1; j_gene: TRBJ2-7; abundance: -; CDR3aa: CASSTGDRSYEQYF; CDR3nt: TGTGCCAGCAGTACAGGGGACAGATCCTACGAGCAGTACTTC
v_gene: TRBV20-1; d_gene: -; j_gene: TRBJ1-4; abundance: -; CDR3aa: CSASREDSEKLFF; CDR3nt: TGCAGTGCTAGTCGGGAGGATAGTGAAAAACTGTTTTTT
v_gene: TRBV20-1; d_gene: -; j_gene: TRBJ1-1; abundance: few; CDR3aa: CSARPGSNTEAFF; CDR3nt: TGCAGTGCTAGACCAGGCTCGAACACTGAAGCTTTCTTT
v_gene: TRBV29-1; d_gene: -; j_gene: TRBJ1-2; abundance: many; CDR3aa: CSVKQGGDYGYTF; CDR3nt: TGCAGCGTAAAGCAGGGCGGAGACTATGGCTACACCTTC
v_gene: TRBV20-1; d_gene: -; j_gene: TRBJ2-1; abundance: few; CDR3aa: CSARDVSGAAYNEQFF; CDR3nt: TGCAGTGCTAGAGATGTCAGCGGAGCCGCCTACAATGAGCAGTTCTTC
v_gene: TRBV7-3; d_gene: TRBD1; j_gene: TRBJ1-1; abundance: -; CDR3aa: CASSFQGDTEAFF; CDR3nt: TGTGCCAGCAGCTTCCAGGGGGACACTGAAGCTTTCTTT
v_gene: TRBV14; d_gene: -; j_gene: TRBJ1-2; abundance: few; CDR3aa: CASSAQGLANYGYTF; CDR3nt: TGTGCCAGCAGCGCTCAGGGGTTAGCTAACTATGGCTACACCTTC
v_gene: TRBV5-1; d_gene: TRBD1; j_gene: TRBJ2-7; abundance: few; CDR3aa: CASSLDFPGTGSGEQYF; CDR3nt: TGCGCCAGCAGCTTGGATTTTCCCGGGACAGGGTCCGGCGAGCAGTACTTC
v_gene: TRBV29-1; d_gene: TRBD2; j_gene: TRBJ2-5; abundance: many; CDR3aa: CSAGLAGVQETQYF; CDR3nt: TGCAGCGCCGGACTAGCGGGAGTGCAAGAGACCCAGTACTTC
v_gene: TRBV28; d_gene: -; j_gene: TRBJ1-6; abundance: -; CDR3aa: CASSVRAFNSPLHF; CDR3nt: TGTGCCAGCAGTGTCAGGGCATTTAATTCACCCCTCCACTTT
v_gene: TRBV11-1; d_gene: -; j_gene: TRBJ2-3; abundance: few; CDR3aa: CASSLQSTDTQYF; CDR3nt: TGTGCCAGCAGCCTACAGAGCACAGATACGCAGTATTTT
v_gene: TRBV7-9; d_gene: TRBD2; j_gene: TRBJ2-5; abundance: -; CDR3aa: CASSLAGGRPKETQYF; CDR3nt: TGTGCCAGCAGCTTAGCGGGAGGGAGGCCAAAAGAGACCCAGTACTTC